The rows below give T cell receptor beta chains drawn from one sample of a study of a mutant IDH1 vaccine in newly diagnosed glioma. Antigens of these TCRs are unknown. Only in-frame clones appear in the TCRdb table, and some are missing; sequencing was by immunoSEQ multiplex PCR. The table shows some 23,000 clones, with roughly two thirds occurring only once. The material was peripheral blood mononuclear cells (PBMCs), obtained from a glioma patient whose treatment included an IDH1 peptide vaccine. These receptors were collected from a man younger than 30 with glioma. Some clones in this sample may be carry-over from other donors' samples. Both conserved end residues are part of each CDR3. D genes are given only for firm matches. The size field is filled for only some rows; it gives once, few, many or a size class.

cdr3_nt | cdr3_aa | clone_size | v_call | d_call | j_call
TGTGCCACCAGCAGAGTCCCGCCCAGGGGGCGTGGGGAGACCCAGTACTTC | CATSRVPPRGRGETQYF | - | TRBV15 | TRBD1 | TRBJ2-5
TGTGCCAGCCGAGACTTTATGAACACTGAAGCTTTCTTT | CASRDFMNTEAFF | - | TRBV2 | - | TRBJ1-1
TGTGCCAGCAGTCCGGTCCTGGGCGGGTACTCCTACGAGCAGTACTTC | CASSPVLGGYSYEQYF | - | TRBV28 | - | TRBJ2-7
TGTGCCAGCAGCGTCGGGGATTTGAACACTGAAGCTTTCTTT | CASSVGDLNTEAFF | - | TRBV9 | - | TRBJ1-1
TGTGCCAGCAGCCAAGTTTCGTTAGCAGATACGCAGTATTTT | CASSQVSLADTQYF | - | TRBV14 | - | TRBJ2-3
TGTGCCAGCTCACCCTTAATTGAGCAGTTCTTC | CASSPLIEQFF | few | TRBV18 | - | TRBJ2-1
TGTGCCAGCAGTTACCGGTCCGCCCCGAGGCAGTACTTC | CASSYRSAPRQYF | - | TRBV6-5 | - | TRBJ2-7
TGTGCCAGCAGCTCCAGAAGGTCCGGGGAGCTGTTTTTT | CASSSRRSGELFF | - | TRBV6-5 | - | TRBJ2-2
TGCGCCAGCAGCTTGGTCGAGGAAGATACGCAGTATTTT | CASSLVEEDTQYF | once | TRBV5-1 | - | TRBJ2-3
TGTGCCAGCAGAATCAGGGTTGGGGCTGGAAACACCATATATTTT | CASRIRVGAGNTIYF | few | TRBV6-5 | - | TRBJ1-3
TGCAGCGTTAGGGCGGATATCCCAGAGCAGTTCTTC | CSVRADIPEQFF | - | TRBV29-1 | - | TRBJ2-1
TGTGCCAGCAGTTACCTTGGCGATACGCAGTATTTT | CASSYLGDTQYF | - | TRBV6-5 | - | TRBJ2-3
TGTGCCAGCAGCCCGAATTCCGGGGGCGGGAGGGCTTGGGAGCAGTACTTC | CASSPNSGGGRAWEQYF | - | TRBV9 | TRBD2 | TRBJ2-7
TGTGCCAGCAGCTTGTGGCCTCTGGGGAATGAAAAACTGTTTTTT | CASSLWPLGNEKLFF | - | TRBV5-4 | - | TRBJ1-4
TGTGCCAGTAGTACGGCGGCGGGACAGCCGATCCCCTACGAGCAGTACTTC | CASSTAAGQPIPYEQYF | - | TRBV19 | - | TRBJ2-7
TGTGCCATCAGTGAGTCGGGGACTAGCGGGAGTGGTCACGAGCAGTACTTC | CAISESGTSGSGHEQYF | - | TRBV10-3 | TRBD2 | TRBJ2-7
TGTGCCAGCACCCCGACTAGCGGGAGTCCCCTCGAGCAGTACTTC | CASTPTSGSPLEQYF | few | TRBV9 | TRBD2 | TRBJ2-7
TGCGCCAGCAGCTCCTATCGACTAGCGGGAGGGCAAGAGACCCAGTACTTC | CASSSYRLAGGQETQYF | - | TRBV5-1 | TRBD2 | TRBJ2-5
TGTGCCAGCACTATGGGAGGGGTTGGGTATGGCTACACCTTC | CASTMGGVGYGYTF | - | TRBV6-1 | - | TRBJ1-2
TGTGCCAGCACCAGACTAGCGGGGCTCTCCTACGAGCAGTACTTC | CASTRLAGLSYEQYF | - | TRBV5-6 | TRBD2 | TRBJ2-7
TGTGCCTGGAGCGAAGGCAGGGGGCCTCCTAACTATGGCTACACCTTC | CAWSEGRGPPNYGYTF | - | TRBV30 | TRBD1 | TRBJ1-2
TGTGCCAGCAGGAAGGTAGAATTCGGGGCGCGGTTGGTCACTGAAGCTTTCTTT | CASRKVEFGARLVTEAFF | few | TRBV5-5 | - | TRBJ1-1
TGTGCCAGCGGCTGGGGGAGAGGGGAGTCTAACTATGGCTACACCTTC | CASGWGRGESNYGYTF | - | TRBV27 | - | TRBJ1-2
TGTGCCAGCAGCTTGAGGTGGGACCTAGCGGAAGAGACCCAGTACTTC | CASSLRWDLAEETQYF | - | TRBV5-5 | TRBD2 | TRBJ2-5
TGTGCCAGCAGTTTAACCCCGCTTATGTATAGCAATCAGCCCCAGCATTTT | CASSLTPLMYSNQPQHF | once | TRBV28 | - | TRBJ1-5
TGTGCCAGCAGCCGGGGAGTAAATAGCAATCAGCCCCAGCATTTT | CASSRGVNSNQPQHF | - | TRBV5-4 | - | TRBJ1-5
TGTGCCAGCAGCAAAGGGGGAGGCCGAGCGAATACGCAGTATTTT | CASSKGGGRANTQYF | - | TRBV21-1 | - | TRBJ2-3
TGTGCCAGCAGCATCGGGACAGGGAACTCTGGAAACACCATATATTTT | CASSIGTGNSGNTIYF | - | TRBV7-9 | TRBD1 | TRBJ1-3
TGTGCCAGCAGCACCGGGGACAGTAAAAACATTCAGTACTTC | CASSTGDSKNIQYF | - | TRBV5-4 | TRBD1 | TRBJ2-4
TGTGCCAGCAGCTTAGTAGGGGCGGGCACTGAAGCTTTCTTT | CASSLVGAGTEAFF | once | TRBV7-8 | - | TRBJ1-1
TGCGCCAGCAGCTTGAAACAGGGAGAGTTCTATGGCTACACCTTC | CASSLKQGEFYGYTF | - | TRBV5-1 | - | TRBJ1-2
TGTGCCAGTGGTGAGACTTATATGGGTGACTACACCTTC | CASGETYMGDYTF | few | TRBV19 | - | TRBJ1-2
TGTGCCAGCATGTCAGGCGGCCGAAGGACTGAAGCTTTCTTT | CASMSGGRRTEAFF | few | TRBV6-5 | - | TRBJ1-1
TGTGCCAGCAGCTTAGAAGTAGCTGATTCCTACAATGAGCAGTTCTTC | CASSLEVADSYNEQFF | - | TRBV7-6 | - | TRBJ2-1
TGCAGCGGTTCCAGGGGCCAAGAGACCCAGTACTTC | CSGSRGQETQYF | - | TRBV29-1 | - | TRBJ2-5
TGCGCCAGCAGCTCTAGGACAGGAATTGGCTACACCTTC | CASSSRTGIGYTF | - | TRBV5-1 | TRBD1 | TRBJ1-2
TGTGCCAGCAGCTTGGAGGGGCTTGCAACTAATGAAAAACTGTTTTTT | CASSLEGLATNEKLFF | - | TRBV5-8 | - | TRBJ1-4
TGTGCACATCCCCTACAGGGAAATTATGGCTACACCTTC | CAHPLQGNYGYTF | - | TRBV30 | - | TRBJ1-2
TGTGCCAGCAGTTTATTAGGGGGGCAGGGTCAGCCCCAGCATTTT | CASSLLGGQGQPQHF | - | TRBV27 | - | TRBJ1-5
TGTGCCAGTAGTCAAGGGACAGGGGGAAACACTGAAGCTTTCTTT | CASSQGTGGNTEAFF | - | TRBV19 | TRBD1 | TRBJ1-1
TGTGCCAGCAGCTTAGCGGCAGGCTATACCTCTGGAAACACCATATATTTT | CASSLAAGYTSGNTIYF | once | TRBV7-2 | - | TRBJ1-3